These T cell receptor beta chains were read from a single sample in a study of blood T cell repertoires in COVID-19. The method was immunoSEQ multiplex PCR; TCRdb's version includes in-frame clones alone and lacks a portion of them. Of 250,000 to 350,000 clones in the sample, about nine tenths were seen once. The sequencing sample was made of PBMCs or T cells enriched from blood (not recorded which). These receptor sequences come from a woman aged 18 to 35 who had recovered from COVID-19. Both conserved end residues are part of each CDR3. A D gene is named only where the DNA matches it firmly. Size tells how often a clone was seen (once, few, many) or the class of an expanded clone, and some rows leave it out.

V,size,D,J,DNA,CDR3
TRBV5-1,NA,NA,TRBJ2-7,TGCGCCAGCAACCGCGGTGACTCCTACGAGCAGTACTTC,CASNRGDSYEQYF
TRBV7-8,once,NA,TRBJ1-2,TGTGCCAGCAGCCTGGCCAACTATGGCTACACCTTC,CASSLANYGYTF
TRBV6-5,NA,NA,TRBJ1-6,TGTGCCAGCAGTTCCGGGGGCGCGGGAGACTCACCCCTCCACTTT,CASSSGGAGDSPLHF
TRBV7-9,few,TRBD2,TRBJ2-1,TGTGCCAGCAGCCCCCCGCTAGCGGGAGGGGGTGAGCAGTTCTTC,CASSPPLAGGGEQFF
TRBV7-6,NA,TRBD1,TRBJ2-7,TGTGCCAGCAGCCCCCAGGGGGCTAACGAGCAGTACTTC,CASSPQGANEQYF
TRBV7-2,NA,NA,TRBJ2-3,TGTGCCAGCAGCTCCTATCGAATCGCAGATACGCAGTATTTT,CASSSYRIADTQYF
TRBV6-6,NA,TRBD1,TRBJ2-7,TGTGCCAGCAATTTGGGACAGGGAGGCGGCGAGCAGTACTTC,CASNLGQGGGEQYF
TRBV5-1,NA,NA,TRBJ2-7,TGCGCCAGCAGCCCTCCGGGAGCCTACGAGCAGTACTTC,CASSPPGAYEQYF
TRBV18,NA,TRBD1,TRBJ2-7,TGTGCCAGCTCGCCCTTGCCGAGGGGACAGGGTTCAGAGAGTTTATACTTC,CASSPLPRGQGSESLYF
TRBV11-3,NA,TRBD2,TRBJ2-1,TGTGCCAGCAGCTCGTCGGGAGGGCCAGCTGAGCAGTTCTTC,CASSSSGGPAEQFF
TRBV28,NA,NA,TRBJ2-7,TGTGCCAGCAGTTTTCCGTCCCCCCCCGAGCAGTACTTC,CASSFPSPPEQYF
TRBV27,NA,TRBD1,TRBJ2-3,TGTGCCAGCAGTTTTAGTGGACAGGGGACAGATACGCAGTATTTT,CASSFSGQGTDTQYF
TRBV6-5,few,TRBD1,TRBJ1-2,TGTGCCAGCAGTTATTACAGTTCAGACAGGGAAGGTGGCTACACCTTC,CASSYYSSDREGGYTF
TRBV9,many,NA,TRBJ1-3,TGTGCCAGCAGCGTAGAAGGGAGGGCTGGAAACACCATATATTTT,CASSVEGRAGNTIYF
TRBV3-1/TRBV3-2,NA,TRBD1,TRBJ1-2,TGTGCCAGCAGCCAAGAGGAGGGACAGCACTATGGCTACACCTTC,CASSQEEGQHYGYTF
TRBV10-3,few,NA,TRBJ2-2,TGTGCCATCAGTCTAAGATCCGGGGAGCTGTTTTTT,CAISLRSGELFF
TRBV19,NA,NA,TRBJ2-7,TGTGCCAGTAGTCCCGGACAGACCTACGAGCAGTACTTC,CASSPGQTYEQYF
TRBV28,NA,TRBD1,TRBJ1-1,TGTGCCAGCAGTCCAGGGGGCATGGAGGCTTTCTTT,CASSPGGMEAFF
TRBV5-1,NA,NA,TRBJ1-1,TGCGCCAGCTCGCCCCGGGGGTATACTGAAGCTTTCTTT,CASSPRGYTEAFF
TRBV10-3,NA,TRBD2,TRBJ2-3,TGTGCCATCAGTGAGTCTGGGCCCAGCGGGAGATCCGAATACACAGATACGCAGTATTTT,CAISESGPSGRSEYTDTQYF